The clone carrying this TCR beta chain has ten or more counts. The target antigen is unknown. Individual cDNA molecules each carried unique molecular identifiers attached by the library. TCRdb ran MiXCR on the RACE reads and lists one entry per CDR3 protein. Of roughly 80,000 distinct CDR3 sequences in the sample, around 10% were seen once. This sample is drawn from a study of human T cells and chemical hapten exposure. Study results and caveats: With DPC sensitization, TCRs exceeding 1 in 1000 frequency showed no change.

The CDR3 loop spans 13 amino acids. Germline V gives CDR1 SGHNT, CDR2 YENEEA. The germline V and J ends were trimmed by 5 bases and 5 bases, with 12 bases remaining between them. As for time point: patch test 1, 2 weeks after DPC sensitization. Sample treatment: therapeutic diphenylcyclopropenone sensitization with weekly scalp DPC. The starting material, unfractionated whole blood, was used for total RNA extraction. The J gene is TRBJ2-5, the V gene TRBV11-3; D is undetermined. The sample in question was whole blood, obtained in connection with sensitization to the hapten diphenylcyclopropenone (DPC). The TCR was taken from a woman aged 50 to 60 with alopecia areata. Some clones in this sample may be carry-over from other donors' samples. The CDR3 loop reads CASSVSSRETQYF. In nucleotides, the CDR3 is TGTGCCAGCAGCGTCAGTAGCCGGGAGACCCAGTACTTC. The variable domain in full, with the rest retrieved from reference TRBV11-3 and TRBJ2-5, is EAGVVQSPRYKIIEKKQPVAFWCNPISGHNTLYWYLQNLGQGPELLIRYENEEAVDDSQLPKDRFSAERLKGVDSTLKIQPAELGDSAVYLCASSVSSRETQYFGPGTRLLVL.